The 22 T cell receptor beta chains below come from one sample, sequenced in a study of blood T cell repertoires in COVID-19. Assay: immunoSEQ multiplex PCR; the TCRdb copy retains only in-frame clones and omits some. Counted here are around 100,000 clones, 86% occurring once; the ten biggest clones make up 4.5%. Input material: peripheral blood. These receptors came from a man in his forties or fifties with acute or convalescent COVID-19.

This chain joins TRBV5-1 and TRBJ1-6; 10 bases map to TRBD1. The CDR3 spans 16 residues. With 4 bases clipped from V and 7 bases from J, the junction kept 8 bases outside the gene matches. CDR1 is SGHRS and CDR2 is YFSETQ in the germline V gene. This CDR3 reads CASSLAGTGVNSPLHF. The CDR3 DNA is TGCGCCAGCAGCCTAGCCGGGACAGGGGTAAATTCACCCCTCCACTTT.

Regarding this clone: This CDR3 is also generated by other DNA sequences in the sample. CDR3 protein: CASSRQDSYEQYF. The CDR3 nucleotides are TGCGCCAGCAGCAGACAGGACTCCTACGAGCAGTACTTC. V is TRBV5-1 and J is TRBJ2-7; D possibly corresponds to TRBD1 (6 bases). Trimming took 4 bases from V and 0 from J, leaving 8 bases between them. Per the germline V gene, CDR1 is SGHRS and CDR2 is YFSETQ. CDR3 size: 13 residues.

This clone was seen a single time. The rearrangement uses TRBV7-6 and TRBJ2-1, with TRBD2 matching over 10 bases. The CDR3 length is 17 residues. Looked up from germline, CDR1 is SGHVS and CDR2 is FNYEAQ. V trimming: 1 base; J trimming: 8 bases; junction bases outside the gene matches: 11. CDR3 protein: CASSLVPKRGGLDEQFF. The CDR3, as DNA: TGTGCCAGCAGCTTAGTTCCCAAGCGGGGGGGCCTCGATGAGCAGTTCTTC. Filled out from reference TRBV7-6 and TRBJ2-1, the complete variable domain reads GAGVSQSPRYKVTKRGQDVALRCDPISGHVSLYWYRQALGQGPEFLTYFNYEAQQDKSGLPNDRFSAERPEGSISTLTIQRTEQRDSAMYRCASSLVPKRGGLDEQFFGPGTRLTVL.

The V gene is TRBV5-4, the J gene TRBJ2-4; 16 nucleotides agree with TRBD2. Germline CDR1 SGHNT, CDR2 YYREEE (reference sequence). The CDR3 runs 14 residues. The J segment lost 15 bases and the V segment lost 4 bases, leaving 7 bases of the junction unmatched. In nucleotides, the CDR3 is TGTGCCAGCAGCCCGGGGACTAGCGGGAGGGTTTTGTACTTC. Its protein product is CASSPGTSGRVLYF.

This clone has a single count. V gene TRBV27 combines with J gene TRBJ2-3; D gene ambiguous. The CDR3 extends over 14 amino acids. V dropped 2 bases and J dropped 4 bases, with 10 bases sitting between them. Germline V gene sequence: CDR1 MNHEY, CDR2 SMNVEV (reference sequence). CDR3 in amino acids: CASSLAAAPDTQYF. DNA for the CDR3: TGTGCCAGCAGTTTAGCGGCCGCCCCAGATACGCAGTATTTT.

The chain combines TRBV6-1 with TRBJ1-5, with D uncertain. Germline V gene lookup returns CDR1 MNHNS and CDR2 SASEGT. CDR3 size: 15 residues. The V and J ends lost 0 bases and 4 bases respectively, with 10 bases between them. The CDR3 DNA reads as TGTGCCAGCAGTGAAGCTGGACTTTTAAATCAGCCCCAGCATTTT. Protein sequence: CASSEAGLLNQPQHF.

V and J are TRBV30 and TRBJ1-1; possibly TRBD1 for D (6 bases). Trimming took 5 bases from V and 4 from J, leaving 14 bases between them. This CDR3 contains 13 residues. Looked up from germline, CDR1 is GTSNPN and CDR2 is SVGIG (reference sequence). CDR3 loop: CAWERGGGTEAFF. As DNA, the CDR3 is TGTGCCTGGGAGCGAGGGGGGGGCACTGAAGCTTTCTTT.

The CDR3 spells CASSAQVEGPQHF. The CDR3 DNA sequence: TGTGCCAGCAGTGCCCAGGTAGAGGGGCCCCAGCATTTT. The V and J genes are TRBV6-4 and TRBJ1-5; no reliable D call. V dropped 4 bases and J dropped 9 bases, with 13 bases sitting between them. There are 13 residues in the CDR3. The V gene's germline CDR1 is MRHNA and CDR2 SNTAGT.

This clone was found many times. The genes are TRBV11-2 and TRBJ1-3, with 8 bases matching TRBD1. V dropped 5 bases and J dropped 7; count of bases not matched to a gene: 4. The germline V gene encodes CDR1 SGHAT and CDR2 FQNNGV. CDR3 length: 13 residues. In nucleotides, the CDR3 is TGTGCCAGCAGCGTGGACAGGGCGAACACCATATATTTT. Translated, it gives CASSVDRANTIYF.

This rearrangement joins TRBV30 to TRBJ1-5; D not resolved. CDR1 and CDR2 from the germline V gene are GTSNPN and SVGIG (reference sequence). The CDR3 contains 14 residues. Trimming cost V 5 bases and J 0 bases, with 11 bases left between them. The CDR3 coding sequence is TGTGCCTGGTCTGGAGGAACTAGCAATCAGCCCCAGCATTTT. It yields the protein CAWSGGTSNQPQHF.

This clone was found a few times. The J gene is TRBJ2-7, the V gene TRBV2; 12 bases map to TRBD2. Germline assignment: CDR1 SNHLY and CDR2 FYNNEI. The CDR3 is 17 residues long. With 6 bases clipped from V and 0 bases from J, the junction kept 9 bases outside the gene matches. As DNA, the CDR3 is TGTGCCAGCAGGGACGGACTAGCGGGACTTAGCTCCTACGAGCAGTACTTC. Its translation: CASRDGLAGLSSYEQYF.

The CDR3 here is CASSTQGGDTGELFF. The CDR3 nucleotides are TGTGCCAGTAGTACGCAGGGGGGAGACACCGGGGAGCTGTTTTTT. The chain employs TRBV19 and TRBJ2-2, with D perhaps matching TRBD1 (7 bases). This CDR3 spans 15 amino acids. Trimming took 4 bases from V and 3 from J, leaving 12 bases between them. The germline V gene has CDR1 LNHDA and CDR2 SQIVND (reference sequence).

This clone was seen more than once but under ten times. The chain links TRBV27 to TRBJ2-5; possibly TRBD1 for D (5 bases). Trimming took off 4 bases at V and 7 bases at J, with 13 bases between the two ends. This CDR3 is built from 13 residues. Looked up from germline, CDR1 is MNHEY and CDR2 is SMNVEV (reference sequence). The CDR3 bases are TGTGCCAGCAGTTGGGGCAGGGAAGGGACCCAGTACTTC. It translates to CASSWGREGTQYF.

The chain carries TRBV6-6 and TRBJ2-7; TRBD1 aligns across 9 bases. V was clipped by 6 bases and J by 2 bases; unmatched bases: 8. The CDR3 runs to 15 residues. Germline-derived CDR1 and CDR2 are MNHNY and SVGAGI (reference sequence). The CDR3 loop reads CASRPGTGYAYEQYF. For the CDR3, the DNA is TGTGCCAGCAGACCCGGGACAGGGTACGCCTACGAGCAGTACTTC.

The V gene is TRBV12-3 or TRBV12-4, the J gene TRBJ1-2; 8 bases map to TRBD1. J lost 4 bases, V lost 6 bases, and 4 bases had no gene match. This CDR3 is built from 13 residues. CDR3 sequence reads: CASRPTGGYGYTF. The CDR3 nucleotides are TGTGCCAGCAGACCCACAGGGGGCTATGGCTACACCTTC.

This clone was observed a handful of times. The chain couples TRBV12-3 or TRBV12-4 to TRBJ2-1; D gene unclear. The germline V and J ends were trimmed by 3 bases and 7 bases, with 10 bases remaining between them. This CDR3 has 13 residues. This CDR3 is CASSFFRVNEQFF. The CDR3 DNA reads TGTGCCAGCAGTTTCTTCCGCGTTAATGAGCAGTTCTTC.

This clone was observed a few times. The V and J genes are TRBV6-5 and TRBJ1-1, with 9 bases fitting TRBD1. J gave up 7 bases and V 0 bases, and 3 bases lay outside the gene matches. This CDR3 comprises 14 residues. Germline assignment: CDR1 MNHEY and CDR2 SVGAGI. CDR3 in amino acids: CASSYSGTGFEAFF. The DNA of the CDR3 is TGTGCCAGCAGTTACTCGGGGACAGGGTTTGAAGCTTTCTTT.

This clone has a handful of counts. The chain combines TRBV5-1 with TRBJ2-7; D may be TRBD2 (5 bases). The ends were cut back, 0 bases at V and 7 bases at J, with 17 bases in the middle. The germline CDR1 and CDR2 sequences are SGHRS and YFSETQ. The length of the CDR3 is 15 residues. CDR3 sequence (DNA): TGCGCCAGCAGCTTGGGGTCTAGGACTGTTGGGGAGCAGTACTTC. Translating gives CASSLGSRTVGEQYF.

This clone was observed once. V usage is TRBV4-3 and J usage is TRBJ2-7; TRBD2 matches at 8 bases. V was pared by 4 bases and J by 2 bases, with 4 bases of the junction left unmatched. The CDR3 length is 14 residues. CDR1 and CDR2 (germline): LGHNA, YSLEER. This CDR3 is CASSPRRGAYEQYF. In DNA, the CDR3 is TGCGCCAGCAGCCCCAGGCGGGGGGCCTACGAGCAGTACTTC.

The CDR3 region has the DNA TGTGCCAGCAGCTTAGCGGGGGGGCGGCAGACCCAGTACTTC. Protein: CASSLAGGRQTQYF. The chain links TRBV11-2 to TRBJ2-5; 8 bases align to TRBD2. Trimming cost V 1 base and J 6 bases; bases outside gene matches: 4. Germline V CDR1 and CDR2: SGHAT, FQNNGV. This CDR3 region has 14 residues. Combining the CDR3 with reference TRBV11-2 and TRBJ2-5 gives the whole variable domain EAGVAQSPRYKIIEKRQSVAFWCNPISGHATLYWYQQILGQGPKLLIQFQNNGVVDDSQLPKDRFSAERLKGVDSTLKIQPAKLEDSAVYLCASSLAGGRQTQYFGPGTRLLVL.

This chain links TRBV5-1 with TRBJ2-4; 9 nucleotides align to TRBD1. CDR1 SGHRS and CDR2 YFSETQ come from the germline V gene. Unmatched junction bases numbered 3, after V lost 5 bases and J lost 6 bases. This CDR3 comprises 13 residues. The CDR3 DNA is TGCGCCAGCAGACAGGGGGCAGGAAACATTCAGTACTTC. It is translated as CASRQGAGNIQYF. The whole variable domain, remainder taken from reference TRBV5-1 and TRBJ2-4, is KAGVTQTPRYLIKTRGQQVTLSCSPISGHRSVSWYQQTPGQGLQFLFEYFSETQRNKGNFPGRFSGRQFSNSRSEMNVSTLELGDSALYLCASRQGAGNIQYFGAGTRLSVL.

The chain carries TRBV6-6 and TRBJ1-3; D gene unclear. Trimming removed 0 bases at V and 0 bases at J, with 9 bases between. The CDR3 totals 16 residues. In germline, CDR1 is MNHNY, CDR2 SVGAGI (reference sequence). The CDR3 is CASSYSPSDSGNTIYF. The CDR3 nucleotides are TGTGCCAGCAGTTACTCGCCGAGTGACTCTGGAAACACCATATATTTT.